These 10 T cell receptor beta chains were all obtained from the same sample, sequenced in a study of cytomegalovirus exposure and HLA in healthy donors. Vbeta (60) and Jbeta (13) primers were used in the PCR. Here immunoSEQ multiplex PCR was the method, and the copy in TCRdb shows in-frame clones only, minus some. The data show some 160,000 clones, with 73% seen just once and about 5.4% held by the top ten. Sample: PBMCs. The receptors were gathered from a woman aged 18-29 years in good health and CMV-seropositive.

This clone was observed once. This chain connects TRBV20-1 to TRBJ1-2; TRBD1 might be the D (6 bases). The CDR3 contains 10 residues. Trimming removed 6 bases from V and 8 bases from J, with 10 bases in between. Germline loops: CDR1 DFQATT, CDR2 SNEGSKA (reference sequence). CDR3 in amino acids: CSARQEGYTF. The CDR3 nucleotides read TGCAGTGCGCGACAGGAGGGCTACACCTTC.

CDR3 DNA: TGCAGCGTTGAAGCCCCAGGGGTTGACTATGGCTACACCTTC. It yields the protein CSVEAPGVDYGYTF. This chain connects TRBV29-1 to TRBJ1-2; D may be TRBD1 (6 bases). V lost 1 base and J 3 bases, leaving 12 bases between the germline ends. Per the germline V gene, CDR1 is SQVTM and CDR2 is ANQGSEA. This CDR3 comprises 14 residues.

The V and J genes are TRBV4-1 and TRBJ2-2; a possible D gene is TRBD2 (7 bases). The germline V gene encodes CDR1 MGHRA and CDR2 YSYEKL. The V and J ends lost 6 bases and 4 bases respectively, with 18 bases between them. The CDR3 totals 16 residues. CDR3 sequence: CASSSWGGAITGELFF. CDR3 nucleotide sequence: TGCGCCAGCAGTTCTTGGGGGGGGGCCATCACCGGGGAGCTGTTTTTT.

V usage is TRBV18 and J usage is TRBJ2-1; TRBD2 agrees at 8 bases. The V segment lost 4 bases and the J segment 9 bases; nucleotides outside the gene matches: 8. Germline CDR1 and CDR2: KGHSH and LQKENI. The CDR3 is 14 residues long. The CDR3: CASSLSGTSSEQFF. CDR3 in DNA: TGTGCCAGCTCACTCTCCGGGACTAGTAGTGAGCAGTTCTTC.

The chain joins TRBV19 to TRBJ1-2, with 9 positions matching TRBD1. The CDR3 is 15 amino acids. Germline trimming cut 1 base from V and 2 bases from J; bases unmatched to any gene: 2. CDR1 LNHDA and CDR2 SQIVND come from the germline V gene (reference sequence). The CDR3 loop reads CASSIVTGGNYGYTF. CDR3 bases: TGTGCCAGTAGTATAGTTACAGGGGGCAACTATGGCTACACCTTC.

The gene calls are TRBV6-5 and TRBJ1-4; D might be TRBD1 (6 bases). The V and J ends lost 5 bases and 5 bases respectively, with 12 bases between them. Germline V lookup: CDR1 MNHEY, CDR2 SVGAGI. The CDR3 contains 14 residues. CDR3 sequence: CASSVTGYNEKLFF. CDR3 coding DNA: TGTGCCAGCAGTGTGACAGGATACAATGAAAAACTGTTTTTT.

This rearrangement joins TRBV5-1 to TRBJ2-1, with 10 positions matching TRBD2. J lost 7 bases, V lost 3 bases, and 7 bases had no gene match. Germline V CDR1 and CDR2: SGHRS, YFSETQ. The CDR3 runs to 15 residues. Here the CDR3 DNA reads TGCGCCAGCAGCTCCCTAGCGGGGGCGGGGAATGAGCAGTTCTTC. It codes for CASSSLAGAGNEQFF.

The chain combines TRBV2 with TRBJ2-5, with 11 bases lining up with TRBD2. The germline CDR1 and CDR2 sequences are SNHLY and FYNNEI. V gave up 5 bases and J gave up 7 bases; unmatched junction bases: 3. The CDR3 totals 13 residues. The CDR3 loop reads CASSFGLAGTQYF. The CDR3 region has the DNA TGTGCCAGCAGTTTTGGACTAGCGGGGACCCAGTACTTC. Variable domain in full (rest from reference TRBV2 and TRBJ2-5): EPEVTQTPSHQVTQMGQEVILRCVPISNHLYFYWYRQILGQKVEFLVSFYNNEISEKSEIFDDQFSVERPDGSNFTLKIRSTKLEDSAMYFCASSFGLAGTQYFGPGTRLLVL.

This clone was seen only once. The chain uses TRBV4-1 and TRBJ1-1; 9 bases are a match to TRBD1. The CDR3 length is 12 residues. J was trimmed by 10 bases and V by 0 bases; bases with no gene match: 0. CDR1 is MGHRA, CDR2 YSYEKL, per germline. CDR3 in amino acids: CASSQEGQGAFF. The CDR3 nucleotides are TGCGCCAGCAGCCAAGAGGGACAGGGAGCTTTCTTT.

This chain links TRBV28 with TRBJ2-3; D is perhaps TRBD1 (6 bases). The V gene's germline CDR1 is MDHEN and CDR2 SYDVKM. The CDR3 loop spans 14 amino acids. The germline V and J ends were trimmed by 2 bases and 6 bases, with 12 bases remaining between them. The CDR3 loop reads CASSLTGLGDTQYF. CDR3 nucleotides: TGTGCCAGCAGTTTAACAGGGTTAGGGGATACGCAGTATTTT.